Each of the 4 T cell receptor beta chains below was sequenced from the same sample in a study of high-grade serous ovarian cancer treatment subgroups. Tumor tissue was taken before any definitive surgery or chemotherapy was given. Sequencing was performed with immunoSEQ multiplex PCR; in TCRdb, only in-frame clones are kept and a portion is missing. The sample holds 30,000 or so clones, around four fifths seen once. The source material was tumor tissue. The source is a human donor with high-grade serous ovarian cancer.

CDR3 loop: CASSLVNYEQYF. CDR3 DNA: TGTGCCAGCAGCTTAGTTAACTACGAGCAGTACTTC. This chain connects TRBV7-9 to TRBJ2-7; D is ambiguous. Germline CDR1 SEHNR, CDR2 FQNEAQ (reference sequence). V was shortened by 1 base and J by 3 bases, with 4 bases between the two germline ends. CDR3 size: 12 residues.

V and J are TRBV5-1 and TRBJ2-5, with 7 nucleotides matching TRBD2. Germline CDR1 SGHRS, CDR2 YFSETQ. This CDR3 is built from 14 residues. With V trimmed by 1 base and J by 3 bases, 3 bases remained unmatched. The CDR3 coding sequence is TGCGCCAGCAGCTTGCTGGGGGGGGAAGAGACCCAGTACTTC. Its protein is CASSLLGGEETQYF.

The chain uses TRBV12-5 and TRBJ2-7; 12 bases align to TRBD2. J lost 5 bases, V lost 6 bases, and 8 bases had no gene match. Germline CDR1 and CDR2: LGHNT and FRNRAP. The CDR3 is 15 residues long. The CDR3 coding sequence is TGTGCTAGTGGCCAGCCTACTAGCGGGAGGAACGAGCAGTACTTC. Translated: CASGQPTSGRNEQYF.

V usage is TRBV7-3 and J usage is TRBJ1-1; TRBD1 is a possible D gene (6 bases). Germline CDR1 is SGHTA and CDR2 is FQGTGA. This CDR3 contains 17 residues. V gave up 7 bases and J gave up 3 bases, with 24 bases separating them. The CDR3 nucleotides are TGTGCCAGCACCCAGGGTCGGCCACAGGGACGGGACACTGAAGCTTTCTTT. Translation gives CASTQGRPQGRDTEAFF.